The T cell receptor beta chain described here comes from a study of early T cells in non-severe SARS-CoV-2 infection. Across the study: Chains stayed unpaired after sequencing of bulk RNA from unsorted whole blood.

CDR3 length: 13 residues. The germline CDR1 and CDR2 sequences are KGHSH and LQKENI. The V and J ends lost 6 bases and 5 bases respectively, with 12 bases between them. Attachment of unique molecular identifiers to individual cDNA molecules was performed. TCRdb processed the 5' RACE reads anew with MiXCR; each CDR3 protein has one entry. The sample holds fewer than 50,000 distinct CDR3 sequences, over 3% seen once. This clonotype has at least ten counts. This TCR was recovered from an adult who was a healthcare worker with PCR-confirmed SARS-CoV-2 infection or an uninfected control (not recorded which). The rearrangement uses TRBV18 and TRBJ2-3; D call uncertain. The sequenced sample was whole blood. CDR3 nucleotides: TGTGCCAGCTCCGGCAGTCCGGGAGATACGCAGTATTTT. Protein sequence: CASSGSPGDTQYF.